One sample yielded the 4 T cell receptor beta chains listed below, sequenced in a study of cytomegalovirus exposure and HLA in healthy donors. Here immunoSEQ multiplex PCR was the method, and the copy in TCRdb shows in-frame clones only, minus some. The top ten hold around a sixth of the sample, which has 150,000 to 200,000 clones, 85% seen once. Input material: PBMCs. The receptors come from a man in his late teens or twenties in good health and CMV-seropositive.

This chain links TRBV7-3 with TRBJ2-2; D is undetermined. The V end was cut by 3 bases, the J end by 3 bases, with 8 bases between. CDR3 length: 14 residues. Looked up from germline, CDR1 is SGHTA and CDR2 is FQGTGA. The CDR3 protein is CASSFSRDTGELFF. CDR3 nucleotide sequence: TGTGCCAGCAGCTTCTCACGAGACACCGGGGAGCTGTTTTTT.

The genes are TRBV7-8 and TRBJ2-5; no clear D. Trimming removed 3 bases at V and 5 bases at J, with 31 bases between. CDR3 length: 20 residues. Germline V lookup: CDR1 SGHVS, CDR2 FQNEAQ. CDR3 nucleotide sequence: TGTGCCAGCAGCTTCCTAACCTGGCCCCCCCAACTCGCCGTTAGCGAGACCCAGTACTTC. Amino acids: CASSFLTWPPQLAVSETQYF.

V is TRBV27 and J is TRBJ1-2; D possibly corresponds to TRBD1 (6 bases). Trimming took 0 bases from V and 3 from J, leaving 14 bases between them. Germline V gene data show CDR1 as MNHEY and CDR2 as SMNVEV (reference sequence). This CDR3 comprises 16 residues. CDR3 DNA: TGTGCCAGCAGTTTATCGGGCCAGGGGTTTTACTATGGCTACACCTTC. It encodes CASSLSGQGFYYGYTF.

The chain couples TRBV5-1 to TRBJ2-5; the match to TRBD1 covers 8 bases. The V gene's germline CDR1 is SGHRS and CDR2 YFSETQ. V was pared by 3 bases and J by 4 bases, with 5 bases of the junction left unmatched. The CDR3 runs to 14 residues. The CDR3 DNA reads TGCGCCAGCAGCTCGGACGGACAGGGAGAGACCCAGTACTTC. Its protein is CASSSDGQGETQYF.